A selection of T cell receptor beta chains follows, all from one sample in a study of blood T cell repertoires in COVID-19. Only in-frame clones appear in the TCRdb table, and some are missing; sequencing was by immunoSEQ multiplex PCR. The repertoire holds about 130,000 clones, approximately 83% seen once, with 9.2% in the top ten. The sample comprised PBMCs or T cells enriched from blood (not recorded which). Receptors were obtained from a man aged 45-60 years who had recovered from COVID-19. The CDR3 runs from the conserved cysteine through the conserved F or W. The order of the fields is J gene, CDR3 length, clone size, V gene, CDR3 protein. Clone size is shown for a subset of rows, as once, few, many or a class of expanded clone.

TRBJ1-3,13,.,TRBV29-1,CSVEQVAGNTIYF
TRBJ2-2,18,.,TRBV9,CASSPRSTGGVITGELFF
TRBJ1-1,14,.,TRBV5-1,CASSPQGWNTEAFF
TRBJ2-5,15,.,TRBV5-4,CASSQKAGEGETQYF
TRBJ1-1,14,once,TRBV19,CAIRTGGALTEAFF
TRBJ1-4,16,.,TRBV12-5,CASGLVHSRLGEKLFF
TRBJ2-1,15,few,TRBV20-1,CSASNRLAAYNEQFF
TRBJ2-3,16,.,TRBV6-2/TRBV6-3,CASSTRTGVSTDTQYF
TRBJ1-2,12,.,TRBV28,CASSGGAYGYTF
TRBJ2-4,18,.,TRBV10-3,CAITRQGGGGSAKNIQYF
TRBJ2-7,13,.,TRBV5-5,CASSLGRRYEQYF
TRBJ1-2,14,.,TRBV2,CASKFAGGDYGYTF
TRBJ1-5,13,.,TRBV28,CASRRQGIQPQHF
TRBJ2-3,14,.,TRBV5-6,CASSNGGPEDTQYF
TRBJ2-1,16,.,TRBV5-4,CASSLGGVAGWAEQFF
TRBJ2-7,14,.,TRBV3-1/TRBV3-2,CASSQVARGVEQYF
TRBJ2-2,14,.,TRBV7-9,CASSQGGETGELFF
TRBJ1-1,15,once,TRBV18,CASSPGHLEVTEAFF
TRBJ2-5,14,.,TRBV5-4,CASSFRTVQETQYF
TRBJ1-2,14,few,TRBV7-9,CASSPGTGEYGYTF
TRBJ2-7,14,.,TRBV7-9,CASSPGTGLVEQYF
TRBJ2-5,14,.,TRBV6-2/TRBV6-3,CASSPTAPQETQYF
TRBJ2-3,14,.,TRBV9,CASSPRTVTDTQYF
TRBJ2-7,13,.,TRBV5-6,CASSSDRVYEQYF
TRBJ1-5,14,.,TRBV2,CASSDTSSNQPQHF
TRBJ1-1,13,.,TRBV19,CASSIPRNTEAFF
TRBJ2-1,16,.,TRBV7-9,CASSYSGLVSYNEQFF
TRBJ2-7,12,.,TRBV25-1,CASSEVSYEQYF
TRBJ2-2,15,once,TRBV5-1,CASSPGTVNTGELFF
TRBJ1-6,16,.,TRBV29-1,CSVEANSPTYNSPLHF
TRBJ2-3,17,.,TRBV18,CASSPLTGQGPTDTQYF
TRBJ1-5,13,.,TRBV10-2,CASSESSGGTQHF
TRBJ1-6,14,few,TRBV18,CASSPPTDNSPLHF
TRBJ1-2,16,.,TRBV11-3,CASSPRGSGRVWGYTF
TRBJ2-2,15,.,TRBV19,CASSSLGTVAGELFF
TRBJ2-2,15,once,TRBV6-5,CASRAQGASTGELFF
TRBJ2-5,17,.,TRBV7-7,CASSLVSSGAGGETQYF
TRBJ1-6,14,.,TRBV5-6,CASRTDRYNSPLHF
TRBJ1-6,15,.,TRBV7-3,CASSLTGGLDSPLHF
TRBJ2-7,14,few,TRBV25-1,CASSSHRGRGEQYF
TRBJ1-1,15,.,TRBV5-1,CASSPTGGLGTEAFF
TRBJ2-2,15,.,TRBV5-5,CASSFSGGGTGELFF
TRBJ1-5,16,.,TRBV2,CASRVGVGGSNQPQHF
TRBJ1-5,17,.,TRBV19,CASSISPRGMGNQPQHF
TRBJ2-7,13,.,TRBV11-2,CASSLGRYYEQYF
TRBJ2-5,14,.,TRBV2,CASSENLPAGTQYF
TRBJ2-5,17,.,TRBV6-4,CASSDGLAGESGETQYF
TRBJ1-1,14,.,TRBV7-9,CASSLVREGAEAFF
TRBJ2-3,14,.,TRBV6-4,CASSGTSSTDTQYF